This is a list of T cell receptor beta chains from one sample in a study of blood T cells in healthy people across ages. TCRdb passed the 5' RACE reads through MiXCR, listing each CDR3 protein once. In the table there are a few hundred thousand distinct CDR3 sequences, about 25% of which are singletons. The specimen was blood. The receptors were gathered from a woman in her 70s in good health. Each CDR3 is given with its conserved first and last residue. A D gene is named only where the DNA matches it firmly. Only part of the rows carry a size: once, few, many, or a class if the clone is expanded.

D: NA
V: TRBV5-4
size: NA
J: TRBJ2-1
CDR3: CASSPDRPSGWFF
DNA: TGTGCCAGCAGCCCCGACAGACCTTCGGGGTGGTTCTTC

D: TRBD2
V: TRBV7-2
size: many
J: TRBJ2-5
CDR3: CASSSSGAEETQYF
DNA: TGTGCCAGCAGCTCGAGCGGGGCCGAGGAGACCCAGTACTTC

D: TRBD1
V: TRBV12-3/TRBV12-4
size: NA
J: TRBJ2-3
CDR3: CASSFAGTASTDTQYF
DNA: TGTGCCAGCAGTTTCGCCGGGACAGCGAGCACAGATACGCAGTATTTT

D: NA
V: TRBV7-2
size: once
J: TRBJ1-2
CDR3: CASSSSVGRRHYGYTF
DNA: TGTGCCAGCAGCTCTAGCGTGGGACGGCGTCATTATGGCTACACCTTC

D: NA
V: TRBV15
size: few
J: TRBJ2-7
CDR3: CATSVHRSSYEQYF
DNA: TGTGCCACCAGCGTCCACAGGAGCTCCTACGAGCAGTACTTC

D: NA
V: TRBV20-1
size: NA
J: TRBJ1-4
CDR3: CSARDSGWTNEKLFF
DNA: TGCAGTGCTAGAGACTCTGGGTGGACTAATGAAAAACTGTTTTTT

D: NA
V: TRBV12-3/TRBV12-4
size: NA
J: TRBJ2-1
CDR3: CASRSYNEQFF
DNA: TGTGCCAGCAGAAGTTACAATGAGCAGTTCTTC

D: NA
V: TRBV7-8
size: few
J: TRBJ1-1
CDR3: CASSWTGGDTEAFF
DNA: TGTGCCAGCAGCTGGACGGGGGGGGACACTGAAGCTTTCTTT

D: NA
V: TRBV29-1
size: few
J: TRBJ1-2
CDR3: CSVSGEPGSYGYTF
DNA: TGCAGCGTTTCAGGGGAACCTGGATCTTATGGCTACACCTTC

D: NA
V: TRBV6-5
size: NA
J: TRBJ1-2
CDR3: CASHSGYGYTF
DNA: TGTGCCAGTCATAGCGGCTATGGCTACACCTTC

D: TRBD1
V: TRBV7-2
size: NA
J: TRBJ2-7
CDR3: CASRPSRQGRGQEQYF
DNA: TGTGCCAGCAGACCGAGTCGACAGGGTCGGGGCCAGGAGCAGTACTTC

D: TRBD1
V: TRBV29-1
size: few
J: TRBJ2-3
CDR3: CSVDDIRDSHRDTQYF
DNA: TGCAGCGTTGACGACATCCGGGACAGCCACAGAGATACGCAGTATTTT

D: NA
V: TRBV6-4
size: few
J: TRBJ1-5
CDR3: CASSPDGAYQPQHF
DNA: TGTGCCAGCAGTCCGGACGGAGCTTATCAGCCCCAGCATTTT

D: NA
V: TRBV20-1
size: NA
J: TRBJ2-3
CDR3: CSARLPSSTDTQYF
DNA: TGCAGTGCTAGACTCCCCTCTAGCACAGATACGCAGTATTTT

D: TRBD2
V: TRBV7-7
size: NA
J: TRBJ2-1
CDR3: CASSLGTSGGRNEQFF
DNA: TGTGCTAGCAGCTTAGGGACTAGCGGGGGAAGAAATGAGCAGTTCTTC

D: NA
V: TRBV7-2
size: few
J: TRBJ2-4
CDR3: CASSEALTYIQYF
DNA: TGTGCCAGCAGTGAGGCTTTAACGTACATTCAGTACTTC

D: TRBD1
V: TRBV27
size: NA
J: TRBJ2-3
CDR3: CASSLSWTGSTDTQYF
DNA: TGTGCCAGCAGTTTATCTTGGACAGGGAGCACAGATACGCAGTATTTT

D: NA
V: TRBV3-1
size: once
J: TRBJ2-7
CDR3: CAGGLSYEQYF
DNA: TGTGCCGGCGGACTTTCCTACGAGCAGTACTTC